A single sample gave rise to the 11 T cell receptor beta chains below, sequenced in a study of blood T cell repertoires in COVID-19. Here immunoSEQ multiplex PCR was the method, and the copy in TCRdb shows in-frame clones only, minus some. Found here are around 290,000 clones, roughly 90% of them singletons; the top ten hold 1.5% to 2%. What was sequenced was PBMCs or T cells enriched from blood (not recorded which). The receptor source for this set is a woman in her forties who had recovered from COVID-19.

V and J are TRBV2 and TRBJ2-1; 7 bases map to TRBD2. The V gene's germline CDR1 is SNHLY and CDR2 FYNNEI. This CDR3 has 13 residues. The junction had 6 bases not matched to a gene; V was cut back by 7 bases and J by 6 bases. The CDR3 nucleotides read TGTGCCAGCAACGAGCGGGGTCCCAATGAGCAGTTCTTC. Amino acids: CASNERGPNEQFF.

The rearrangement uses TRBV5-6 and TRBJ2-1, with TRBD2 matching 7 bases. After removal of 1 base from V and 4 bases from J, the junction contained 8 bases not matched to a gene. The CDR3 totals 16 residues. Germline values: CDR1 SGHDT, CDR2 YYEEEE. CDR3: CASSLFMASGYNEQFF. Written as DNA, the CDR3 is TGTGCCAGCAGCTTGTTTATGGCTAGCGGATACAATGAGCAGTTCTTC.

The chain links TRBV6-6 to TRBJ2-2, with D uncertain. From germline, CDR1 is MNHNY and CDR2 SVGAGI (reference sequence). Trimming removed 0 bases at V and 0 bases at J, with 5 bases between. This CDR3 region has 15 residues. CDR3 nucleotides: TGTGCCAGCAGTTACTCGGCTCCGAACACCGGGGAGCTGTTTTTT. It translates to CASSYSAPNTGELFF.

This chain uses TRBV20-1 with TRBJ2-3, with D possibly being TRBD2 (7 bases). This CDR3 region has 16 residues. From germline, CDR1 is DFQATT and CDR2 SNEGSKA (reference sequence). V lost 3 bases, J lost 4 bases, and 20 bases lay in between. CDR3 sequence reads: CSASRPGGGPADTQYF. The CDR3 coding sequence is TGCAGTGCTAGTCGACCTGGGGGGGGGCCGGCAGATACGCAGTATTTT.

The J gene is TRBJ1-4, the V gene TRBV27; TRBD1 is a possible D gene (5 bases). V shed 7 bases and J shed 7 bases, with 22 bases lying between them. The CDR3 runs to 16 residues. The germline V gene encodes CDR1 MNHEY and CDR2 SMNVEV (reference sequence). The chain's CDR3 is CASKGLGARDGEKLFF. CDR3 DNA: TGTGCCAGCAAAGGATTAGGGGCGCGCGATGGTGAAAAACTGTTTTTT.

In nucleotides, the CDR3 is TGTGCCAGCAGTTCTGACAGCTACAATGAGCAGTTCTTC. Encoded protein: CASSSDSYNEQFF. This chain joins TRBV2 and TRBJ2-1; D is perhaps TRBD1 (5 bases). CDR3 size: 13 residues. Trimming shortened V by 5 bases and J by 3 bases, and 8 bases separated the two germline ends. Looked up from germline, CDR1 is SNHLY and CDR2 is FYNNEI.

This clone came up once. The gene calls are TRBV24-1 and TRBJ2-1; 8 bases agree with TRBD2. V was clipped by 2 bases and J by 0 bases; unmatched bases: 8. The germline gives CDR1 KGHDR, CDR2 SFDVKD. CDR3 length: 18 residues. CDR3 loop: CATSDSAGGPSSYNEQFF. The CDR3 DNA sequence: TGTGCCACCAGTGATTCCGCGGGGGGCCCAAGCTCCTACAATGAGCAGTTCTTC.

This chain uses TRBV5-4 with TRBJ1-2; unclear D gene. CDR1 is SGHNT and CDR2 is YYREEE in the germline V gene (reference sequence). The CDR3 is 14 residues long. The V end was cut by 0 bases, the J end by 4 bases, with 10 bases between. For the CDR3, the DNA is TGTGCCAGCAGCTTGGGCGGGGATTCCTATGGCTACACCTTC. It translates to CASSLGGDSYGYTF.

The rearrangement joins TRBV30 to TRBJ2-1; 8 positions match TRBD1. Per germline, CDR1 GTSNPN and CDR2 SVGIG (reference sequence). CDR3 length: 15 residues. The V gene end was trimmed by 2 bases and the J gene end by 7 bases; junction bases not matched to a gene: 10. CDR3 coding DNA: TGTGCCTGGAGTAAAAGGGGGACAGGCGTGAATGAGCAGTTCTTC. This translates into CAWSKRGTGVNEQFF.

J is TRBJ2-1 and V is TRBV30, with D tentatively TRBD2 (6 bases). The germline gives CDR1 GTSNPN, CDR2 SVGIG (reference sequence). The CDR3 is 12 amino acids. V lost 2 bases and J lost 8, with 10 bases in between. The CDR3: CAWSRGGDEQFF. The CDR3 region has the DNA TGTGCCTGGAGTAGGGGCGGGGATGAGCAGTTCTTC.

The V gene is TRBV5-1, the J gene TRBJ2-1, with D tentatively TRBD2 (5 bases). V dropped 5 bases and J dropped 3 bases, with 9 bases sitting between them. Germline values: CDR1 SGHRS, CDR2 YFSETQ. CDR3 length equals 13 residues. The DNA of the CDR3 is TGCGCCAGCAGTCGGGCGGGCTACAATGAGCAGTTCTTC. Its protein is CASSRAGYNEQFF.